Listed below are T cell receptor beta chains from one sample, sequenced in a study of T-cell reconstitution after alpha-beta-depleted transplantation in children. TCRdb independently ran MiXCR on the PCR reads; one entry per CDR3 protein. The sample shows around 400,000 distinct CDR3 sequences, about a fifth of them seen only once. The sample was PBMCs from the stem cell graft donor, taken from the stem cell graft. These receptors all come from a human donor who donated a stem cell graft to a child with acute myeloid leukemia. Both conserved end residues are part of each CDR3. A D gene is named only where the DNA matches it firmly. Rows give clone size only sometimes, using once, few, many, or a class for an expanded clone.

J gene: TRBJ1-1
V gene: TRBV20-1
D gene: TRBD1
clone size: few
CDR3 DNA: TGCAGTGCTAGAGGCCTTGGGACAGGAGCTTTCTTT
CDR3 protein: CSARGLGTGAFF

J gene: TRBJ2-1
V gene: TRBV29-1
D gene: NA
clone size: NA
CDR3 DNA: TGCAGCGTACCTCGATCTGGGGCTTACAATGAGCAGTTCTTC
CDR3 protein: CSVPRSGAYNEQFF

J gene: TRBJ2-1
V gene: TRBV7-9
D gene: NA
clone size: few
CDR3 DNA: TGTGCCAGCAGCAGTGGTCCGCCTCAGTTCTTC
CDR3 protein: CASSSGPPQFF

J gene: TRBJ2-1
V gene: TRBV5-1
D gene: TRBD2
clone size: NA
CDR3 DNA: TGCGCCAGCAGCTTGCGGCGGGAGGGTTATGTGAATGAGCAGTTCTTC
CDR3 protein: CASSLRREGYVNEQFF

J gene: TRBJ1-4
V gene: TRBV4-2
D gene: NA
clone size: few
CDR3 DNA: TGTGCCAGCGGGGGGGTGAGGGGTAATGAAAAACTGTTTTTT
CDR3 protein: CASGGVRGNEKLFF

J gene: TRBJ1-4
V gene: TRBV28
D gene: NA
clone size: NA
CDR3 DNA: TGTGCCAGCAGTTCCCCGGGAGGGAGAAAACTGTTTTTT
CDR3 protein: CASSSPGGRKLFF

J gene: TRBJ1-1
V gene: TRBV20-1
D gene: NA
clone size: once
CDR3 DNA: TGCAGTGCCGGGATGGACCTATACACTGAAGCTTTCTTT
CDR3 protein: CSAGMDLYTEAFF

J gene: TRBJ2-7
V gene: TRBV7-9
D gene: TRBD1
clone size: NA
CDR3 DNA: TGTGCCAGCAGCTTATTAGGGACAGGGGGCTACGAGCAGTACTTC
CDR3 protein: CASSLLGTGGYEQYF

J gene: TRBJ2-3
V gene: TRBV20-1
D gene: NA
clone size: few
CDR3 DNA: TGCAGTGCTACGCGGACAATCGGCCCAGATACGCAGTATTTT
CDR3 protein: CSATRTIGPDTQYF

J gene: TRBJ2-1
V gene: TRBV5-1
D gene: NA
clone size: NA
CDR3 DNA: TGCGCCAGCAGCCCAGATGACAATGAGCAGTTCTTC
CDR3 protein: CASSPDDNEQFF

J gene: TRBJ2-7
V gene: TRBV20-1
D gene: NA
clone size: few
CDR3 DNA: TGCAGTGCCACCCTGACTAGGAGCTCCGAGCAGTACTTC
CDR3 protein: CSATLTRSSEQYF

J gene: TRBJ2-7
V gene: TRBV20-1
D gene: NA
clone size: many
CDR3 DNA: TGCAGTGCTACGGGGACACCCCCGTACGAGCAGTACTTC
CDR3 protein: CSATGTPPYEQYF

J gene: TRBJ2-1
V gene: TRBV5-1
D gene: NA
clone size: few
CDR3 DNA: TGCGCCAGCAGCTACTCCTTAGGAACCCCTAGGGATGAGCAGTTCTTC
CDR3 protein: CASSYSLGTPRDEQFF

J gene: TRBJ2-4
V gene: TRBV29-1
D gene: TRBD1
clone size: few
CDR3 DNA: TGCAGCGTCACGGACAGGGCAGGGGACATTCAGTACTTC
CDR3 protein: CSVTDRAGDIQYF

J gene: TRBJ2-7
V gene: TRBV6-1
D gene: NA
clone size: NA
CDR3 DNA: TGTGCCAGCAGTGCCCCGGGGGTCCGGAACGAGCAGTACTTC
CDR3 protein: CASSAPGVRNEQYF

J gene: TRBJ2-1
V gene: TRBV5-5
D gene: TRBD1
clone size: few
CDR3 DNA: TGTGCCAGCAGCTGGAGAGGGCCGGGACAGGGGAATGAGCAGTTCTTC
CDR3 protein: CASSWRGPGQGNEQFF

J gene: TRBJ2-2
V gene: TRBV12-3/TRBV12-4
D gene: NA
clone size: few
CDR3 DNA: TGTGCCAGCAGTCCAAACTTGAAGAGTACCGGGGAGCTGTTTTTT
CDR3 protein: CASSPNLKSTGELFF

J gene: TRBJ2-1
V gene: TRBV4-2
D gene: NA
clone size: NA
CDR3 DNA: TGTGCCAGCAGCCAAGCCGGAGGAGTCAATGAGCAGTTCTTC
CDR3 protein: CASSQAGGVNEQFF

J gene: TRBJ2-5
V gene: TRBV10-3
D gene: NA
clone size: NA
CDR3 DNA: TGTGCCATCAAGGGGACACAAGAGACCCAGTACTTC
CDR3 protein: CAIKGTQETQYF

J gene: TRBJ2-7
V gene: TRBV7-9
D gene: TRBD2
clone size: NA
CDR3 DNA: TGTGCCAGCAGCTCGACCCCCTTAGCGGGAGACGAGCAGTACTTC
CDR3 protein: CASSSTPLAGDEQYF

J gene: TRBJ2-1
V gene: TRBV5-5
D gene: TRBD1
clone size: NA
CDR3 DNA: TGTGCCAGCAGCTTCTACAGGGGCAATGAGCAGTTCTTC
CDR3 protein: CASSFYRGNEQFF

J gene: TRBJ2-7
V gene: TRBV5-1
D gene: NA
clone size: few
CDR3 DNA: TGCGCCAGCAGCTTACCAGACGCCTACGAGCAGTACTTC
CDR3 protein: CASSLPDAYEQYF

J gene: TRBJ2-1
V gene: TRBV7-8
D gene: NA
clone size: few
CDR3 DNA: TGTGCCAGCAGCTTAGGCCGTGCACTGAGCAATGAGCAGTTCTTC
CDR3 protein: CASSLGRALSNEQFF

J gene: TRBJ2-3
V gene: TRBV7-2
D gene: NA
clone size: few
CDR3 DNA: TGTGCCAGCAGCTTCGACGGGACGTCCACAGATACGCAGTATTTT
CDR3 protein: CASSFDGTSTDTQYF

J gene: TRBJ2-1
V gene: TRBV20-1
D gene: TRBD2
clone size: many
CDR3 DNA: TGCAGTGCTATGGCTAGCGGGAATTATGAGCAGTTCTTC
CDR3 protein: CSAMASGNYEQFF

J gene: TRBJ1-2
V gene: TRBV3-1
D gene: NA
clone size: NA
CDR3 DNA: TGTGCCAGCAGCCAAGATTGGGACTATGGCTACACCTTC
CDR3 protein: CASSQDWDYGYTF

J gene: TRBJ2-1
V gene: TRBV29-1
D gene: NA
clone size: few
CDR3 DNA: TGCAGCGTTGGCGGGGGCGGCGATGAGCAGTTCTTC
CDR3 protein: CSVGGGGDEQFF

J gene: TRBJ2-1
V gene: TRBV20-1
D gene: TRBD2
clone size: many
CDR3 DNA: TGCAGTGCTAAACTAGCGGGAGAGACCTACAATGAGCAGTTCTTC
CDR3 protein: CSAKLAGETYNEQFF

J gene: TRBJ2-6
V gene: TRBV7-2
D gene: NA
clone size: NA
CDR3 DNA: TGTGCCAGCAGCTTAGAGTGGGGTGGGGCCAACGTCCTGACTTTC
CDR3 protein: CASSLEWGGANVLTF

J gene: TRBJ2-5
V gene: TRBV5-1
D gene: NA
clone size: NA
CDR3 DNA: TGCGCCAGCAGCGGACACCGGGACGGAACTAAGACCCAGTACTTC
CDR3 protein: CASSGHRDGTKTQYF

J gene: TRBJ2-1
V gene: TRBV5-5
D gene: NA
clone size: many
CDR3 DNA: TGTGCCAGCAGCTTGGAGGGCTATGAGCAGTTCTTC
CDR3 protein: CASSLEGYEQFF

J gene: TRBJ2-3
V gene: TRBV5-1
D gene: NA
clone size: few
CDR3 DNA: TGCGCCAGCAGCACGCTCATGACAGGCGTCGGTGGAGATACGCAGTATTTT
CDR3 protein: CASSTLMTGVGGDTQYF

J gene: TRBJ2-7
V gene: TRBV12-3/TRBV12-4
D gene: TRBD1
clone size: few
CDR3 DNA: TGTGCCAGCAACCAAGGACAGGGAAACTACGAGCAGTACTTC
CDR3 protein: CASNQGQGNYEQYF

J gene: TRBJ2-5
V gene: TRBV15
D gene: TRBD2
clone size: many
CDR3 DNA: TGTGCCACCAGCAGAGATGCGGGGGAAGAGACCCAGTACTTC
CDR3 protein: CATSRDAGEETQYF

J gene: TRBJ2-3
V gene: TRBV9
D gene: NA
clone size: NA
CDR3 DNA: TGTGCCAGCAGCGTCCTGGAGGCGGGTCTAACAGATACGCAGTATTTT
CDR3 protein: CASSVLEAGLTDTQYF

J gene: TRBJ1-2
V gene: TRBV29-1
D gene: NA
clone size: many
CDR3 DNA: TGCAGCGTTGTGACGGTGGGCTATGGCTACACCTTC
CDR3 protein: CSVVTVGYGYTF

J gene: TRBJ2-7
V gene: TRBV12-3/TRBV12-4
D gene: NA
clone size: few
CDR3 DNA: TGTGCCAGCAGCTGGGACGGGACATCTTTGCTCGAGCAGTACTTC
CDR3 protein: CASSWDGTSLLEQYF

J gene: TRBJ1-1
V gene: TRBV5-1
D gene: NA
clone size: few
CDR3 DNA: TGCGCCAGCAGCTTGGGGAGAAGCTCTGAAGCTTTCTTT
CDR3 protein: CASSLGRSSEAFF

J gene: TRBJ2-5
V gene: TRBV20-1
D gene: NA
clone size: many
CDR3 DNA: TGCAGTGCTAGAATCGGAAGCCTCCCTGAGACCCAGTACTTC
CDR3 protein: CSARIGSLPETQYF

J gene: TRBJ2-4
V gene: TRBV20-1
D gene: NA
clone size: few
CDR3 DNA: TGCAGTGCTAGAGAGAAGATGGCCCCTAGGGAAAACATTCAGTACTTC
CDR3 protein: CSAREKMAPRENIQYF

J gene: TRBJ2-3
V gene: TRBV20-1
D gene: TRBD2
clone size: NA
CDR3 DNA: TGCAGTGCTAATCCCGGCGGGAGCCCTACAGATACGCAGTATTTT
CDR3 protein: CSANPGGSPTDTQYF

J gene: TRBJ1-2
V gene: TRBV7-2
D gene: NA
clone size: few
CDR3 DNA: TGTGCCAGCAGCTTAGATGGCCCATTACCGGATGGCTACACCTTC
CDR3 protein: CASSLDGPLPDGYTF

J gene: TRBJ1-2
V gene: TRBV28
D gene: NA
clone size: NA
CDR3 DNA: TGTGCCAGCAGTAGCCCCTGGGGGGCGATCTATGGCTACACCTTC
CDR3 protein: CASSSPWGAIYGYTF

J gene: TRBJ2-7
V gene: TRBV10-3
D gene: NA
clone size: few
CDR3 DNA: TGTGCCATCAGTGAGTCGATGAGCGGCCGATTGAAAACCTACGAGCAGTACTTC
CDR3 protein: CAISESMSGRLKTYEQYF

J gene: TRBJ2-1
V gene: TRBV20-1
D gene: TRBD2
clone size: NA
CDR3 DNA: TGCAGTGCTAGAGATCCTAGCGGGAGAATATCCTACAATGAGCAGTTCTTC
CDR3 protein: CSARDPSGRISYNEQFF